This TCR beta chain was sequenced during a study of cytomegalovirus exposure and HLA in healthy donors. Across the study: A subsequent analysis stated that the 100 to 150 validation repertoires were run on the same platform as the roughly 670 first-cohort repertoires. Study-wide points: According to a subsequent analysis, TCR clusters from the first cohort were inclined to appear together in the 120 validation repertoires.

On this clone: Its matching antigen is unknown.

From germline, CDR1 is GTSNPN and CDR2 SVGIG (reference sequence). After removal of 4 bases from V and 4 bases from J, the junction contained 7 bases not matched to a gene. CDR3 size: 15 residues. Measured with immunoSEQ multiplex PCR; TCRdb has only the in-frame clones, and not every one. The table includes approximately 50,000 clones, over 75% detected once. This sequence joins TRBV30 and TRBJ2-2; 9 bases map to TRBD2. The origin of this receptor is a woman in her thirties in good health and CMV-seronegative. The sample comprised PBMCs. The CDR3 here is CAWILKTSGTGELFF. CDR3 sequence (DNA): TGTGCCTGGATTCTTAAGACTAGCGGCACCGGGGAGCTGTTTTTT.